Sequencing of this T cell receptor (beta chain) was carried out in a study of cytomegalovirus exposure and HLA in healthy donors. The assay was immunoSEQ multiplex PCR, and TCRdb's table has in-frame clones only and misses some. Counted here are 150,000 or so clones, 80% to 90% occurring once; the ten biggest clones make up about 1.5%. The receptor's source is a woman aged 25 to 39 in good health and CMV-seronegative. Input material: PBMCs.

Here the CDR3 DNA reads TGTGCCTGGAGTGACGGCGGGGGGGACACCGGGGAGCTGTTTTTT. This encodes CAWSDGGGDTGELFF. The gene calls are TRBV30 and TRBJ2-2; 9 bases are a match to TRBD2. The CDR3 has 15 residues. The germline gives CDR1 GTSNPN, CDR2 SVGIG (reference sequence). After removal of 1 base from V and 3 bases from J, the junction contained 3 bases not matched to a gene. The whole variable domain, filled in from reference TRBV30 and TRBJ2-2, reads SQTIHQWPATLVQPVGSPLSLECTVEGTSNPNLYWYRQAAGRGLQLLFYSVGIGQISSEVPQNLSASRPQDRQFILSSKKLLLSDSGFYLCAWSDGGGDTGELFFGEGSRLTVL.